This entry lists 32 T cell receptor beta chains sequenced from one sample in a study of identical twins. TCRdb re-analysed the 5' RACE reads in MiXCR, keeping a single row per CDR3 protein. Of 700,000 or so distinct CDR3 sequences in the sample, about 20% were seen once. This same sample was also taken into another study, of T cells expressing NK-cell markers.

The sequencing input was PBMCs. Source of these receptors: a woman aged 18-30 years in good health.

This chain uses TRBV20-1 with TRBJ2-5; D is ambiguous. This CDR3 is built from 13 residues. The germline CDR1 and CDR2 sequences are DFQATT and SNEGSKA (reference sequence). With 5 bases removed from V and 3 bases from J, the gap between germline ends came to 13 bases. The CDR3 DNA is TGCAGTGCTTCCGACCGACTCGAAGAGACCCAGTACTTC. Translation: CSASDRLEETQYF.

V usage is TRBV20-1 and J usage is TRBJ1-2; D may be TRBD1 (6 bases). The CDR3 has 13 residues. CDR1 and CDR2 from the germline V gene are DFQATT and SNEGSKA (reference sequence). V was pared by 6 bases and J by 3 bases, with 14 bases between. The CDR3 DNA is TGCAGTGCAGGGGACAAGCCGTACTATGGCTACACCTTC. This translates into CSAGDKPYYGYTF.

There are many counts of this clonotype. This rearrangement joins TRBV30 to TRBJ1-1, with TRBD1 as a possible D gene (6 bases). V was cut by 2 bases and J by 3 bases, with 10 bases left in between. The germline CDR1 and CDR2 sequences are GTSNPN and SVGIG (reference sequence). The CDR3 extends over 13 amino acids. This CDR3 reads CAWSTRGHTEAFF. DNA for the CDR3: TGTGCCTGGAGTACCAGGGGCCACACTGAAGCTTTCTTT.

A few counts support this clonotype. This rearrangement joins TRBV20-1 to TRBJ2-3; tentatively, D is TRBD2 (6 bases). Trimming took 5 bases from V and 3 from J, leaving 9 bases between them. The length of the CDR3 is 12 residues. Germline assignment: CDR1 DFQATT and CDR2 SNEGSKA (reference sequence). The CDR3 region is CSASGLTDTQYF. The CDR3, as DNA: TGCAGTGCTTCGGGACTTACAGATACGCAGTATTTT.

The chain employs TRBV10-3 and TRBJ2-1; the D gene is possibly TRBD2 (6 bases). Germline V gene sequence: CDR1 ENHRY, CDR2 SYGVKD. This CDR3 is 14 amino acids long. V was clipped by 6 bases and J by 7 bases, with 16 bases between them. CDR3: CAISGGKDLNEQFF. The CDR3 DNA reads as TGTGCCATCAGCGGGGGAAAGGACTTGAATGAGCAGTTCTTC.

The chain has TRBV29-1 and TRBJ2-7; D is possibly TRBD1 (5 bases). The germline gives CDR1 SQVTM, CDR2 ANQGSEA. Trimming removed 1 base at V and 2 bases at J, with 9 bases between. The CDR3 consists of 13 residues. The CDR3 region has the DNA TGCAGCGTTGAAGTGGGGCAGCCCTACGAGCAGTACTTC. It encodes CSVEVGQPYEQYF.

This clonotype appeared a few times. The CDR3 here is CASSQANAEAFF. The DNA for the CDR3 is TGTGCCAGCAGCCAAGCTAACGCTGAAGCTTTCTTT. The chain carries TRBV3-1 and TRBJ1-1; no firm D call. The length of the CDR3 is 12 residues. Trimming removed 1 base from V and 6 bases from J, with 6 bases in between. Germline assignment: CDR1 LGHDT and CDR2 YNNKEL (reference sequence).

The chain recombines TRBV7-2 with TRBJ2-1; 11 positions match TRBD2. This CDR3 is built from 15 residues. V was pared by 1 base and J by 6 bases, with 2 bases of the junction left unmatched. Germline V CDR1 and CDR2: SGHTA, FQGNSA. The CDR3: CASSLGSGRANEQFF. CDR3 nucleotides: TGTGCCAGCAGCTTAGGTAGCGGGAGGGCCAATGAGCAGTTCTTC.

This clonotype has ten or more counts. J is TRBJ1-1 and V is TRBV9; 8 bases are a match to TRBD1. Losses at the gene ends were 3 bases for V and 10 bases for J; bases not matched to a gene: 5. CDR1 SGDLS and CDR2 YYNGEE come from the germline V gene. The CDR3 is 12 residues long. DNA of the CDR3: TGTGCCAGCAGCGGGACAGGGCCGGGAGCTTTCTTT. This gives the protein CASSGTGPGAFF.

The chain carries TRBV2 and TRBJ2-7; D is perhaps TRBD1 (6 bases). In germline, CDR1 is SNHLY, CDR2 FYNNEI. The CDR3 runs 13 residues. V was pared by 7 bases and J by 2 bases, with 12 bases between. The CDR3 spells CASNRDVAYEQYF. The CDR3 nucleotides read TGTGCCAGCAACAGGGACGTAGCCTACGAGCAGTACTTC.

This clonotype was detected a few times. The chain combines TRBV5-1 with TRBJ1-5; TRBD1 agrees at 7 bases. The CDR3 has 14 residues. CDR1 is SGHRS, CDR2 YFSETQ, per germline. The V gene end was trimmed by 3 bases and the J gene end by 2 bases; junction bases not matched to a gene: 2. The CDR3 DNA is TGCGCCAGCAGCTGGGACAGCCGCAATCAGCCCCAGCATTTT. As protein: CASSWDSRNQPQHF.

This clonotype was found many times. The J gene is TRBJ2-6, the V gene TRBV6-1; tentative D call: TRBD1 (6 bases). The length of the CDR3 is 14 residues. Per germline, CDR1 MNHNS and CDR2 SASEGT. Trimming took off 5 bases at V and 2 bases at J, with 7 bases between the two ends. The CDR3 region has the DNA TGTGCCAGCAGTCAGGGGACTGGGGCCAACGTCCTGACTTTC. It specifies CASSQGTGANVLTF.

This clonotype has only one observation. This chain joins TRBV12-3 or TRBV12-4 and TRBJ2-2; maybe TRBD2 (5 bases). This CDR3 region has 15 residues. Trimming cost V 5 bases and J 5 bases, with 15 bases left between them. In DNA form, the CDR3 reads TGTGCCAGCAGTCAAAATTTAGGGAGAACCGGGGAGCTGTTTTTT. It yields the protein CASSQNLGRTGELFF.

This clonotype was counted only a few times. In DNA form, the CDR3 reads TGTGCCAGCATATCCGCGGCTAGCGGCACAGATACGCAGTATTTT. It is translated as CASISAASGTDTQYF. This rearrangement joins TRBV6-2 or TRBV6-3 to TRBJ2-3; tentative D call: TRBD2 (6 bases). This CDR3 region has 15 residues. V lost 7 bases and J lost 1, with 15 bases in between. Germline CDR1 and CDR2: MNHEY and SVGEGT.

This clonotype was observed a few times. The chain carries TRBV27 and TRBJ1-2, with unresolved D. CDR1 and CDR2 (germline): MNHEY, SMNVEV (reference sequence). Trimming took off 7 bases at V and 8 bases at J, with 17 bases between the two ends. The CDR3 has 13 amino acids. The CDR3 coding sequence is TGTGCCAGCACCCCCCGGGGTTCATGGGGCTACACCTTC. Residues: CASTPRGSWGYTF.

The rearrangement uses TRBV7-6 and TRBJ1-1; no clear D. Trimming stripped 5 bases from V and 3 bases from J, with 10 bases between. The CDR3 is 13 amino acids. The germline V gene has CDR1 SGHVS and CDR2 FNYEAQ. The CDR3 bases are TGTGCCAGCAGCAGGTTGGGGTACACTGAAGCTTTCTTT. This encodes CASSRLGYTEAFF.

This clonotype was observed a handful of times. The chain carries TRBV20-1 and TRBJ2-5, with 7 bases lining up with TRBD1. CDR1 DFQATT and CDR2 SNEGSKA come from the germline V gene (reference sequence). The V and J ends lost 3 bases and 5 bases, in that order; junction bases with no gene match: 18. The CDR3 sequence is 17 residues long. The CDR3 sequence is CSARGYRGGRQSETQYF. The CDR3, as DNA: TGCAGTGCTAGGGGTTACAGGGGCGGTCGGCAGTCGGAGACCCAGTACTTC.

V gene TRBV20-1 combines with J gene TRBJ2-7, with 8 bases fitting TRBD1. The trim removed 6 bases at V and 4 bases at J, leaving 11 bases unmatched. The V gene's germline CDR1 is DFQATT and CDR2 SNEGSKA (reference sequence). This CDR3 is built from 14 residues. CDR3 nucleotides: TGCAGTGCCGCCAATCCCCAGGGGGCGTACGAGCAGTACTTC. This codes for CSAANPQGAYEQYF.

The chain couples TRBV12-3 or TRBV12-4 to TRBJ2-1, with D perhaps matching TRBD2 (6 bases). The CDR3 runs to 14 residues. Between the trimmed V and J ends, which lost 5 bases and 12 bases, there was a span of 20 bases. The CDR3: CASSPRDVPGGQFF. Written as DNA, the CDR3 is TGTGCCAGCAGTCCGAGGGACGTCCCCGGGGGGCAGTTCTTC.

The rearrangement links TRBV20-1 to TRBJ2-5; 9 nucleotides match TRBD1. The CDR3 runs to 15 residues. The junction had 8 bases not matched to a gene; V was cut back by 2 bases and J by 4 bases. Germline V gives CDR1 DFQATT, CDR2 SNEGSKA (reference sequence). The CDR3 is CSARRRDREGETQYF. Here the CDR3 DNA reads TGCAGTGCTAGACGCCGGGACAGGGAGGGAGAGACCCAGTACTTC.

The chain couples TRBV10-3 to TRBJ2-3; 9 bases fit TRBD2. The CDR3 runs 14 residues. Looked up from germline, CDR1 is ENHRY and CDR2 is SYGVKD. Losses at the gene ends were 6 bases for V and 3 bases for J; bases not matched to a gene: 4. In DNA, the CDR3 is TGTGCCATCAGATGGACTAGCGAAACAGATACGCAGTATTTT. It encodes CAIRWTSETDTQYF.

The chain employs TRBV27 and TRBJ2-1; D gene ambiguous. Germline V gene lookup returns CDR1 MNHEY and CDR2 SMNVEV (reference sequence). V dropped 5 bases and J dropped 10 bases, with 15 bases sitting between them. There are 13 residues in the CDR3. This CDR3 is CASSPSRVWEQFF. The CDR3 DNA reads as TGTGCCAGCAGTCCCTCTAGAGTCTGGGAGCAGTTCTTC.

The chain employs TRBV6-5 and TRBJ2-7; D might be TRBD1 or TRBD2, each matching 5 bases. Germline-derived CDR1 and CDR2 are MNHEY and SVGAGI. The CDR3 runs to 15 residues. V lost 0 bases to trimming and J lost 3 bases, with 12 bases between them. DNA for the CDR3: TGTGCCAGCAGTTACTCAAGGGGAGTGGGCTACGAGCAGTACTTC. Its translation is CASSYSRGVGYEQYF.

There are a few counts of this clonotype. The chain has TRBV7-8 and TRBJ2-7, with TRBD2 identical over 7 bases. Unmatched junction bases numbered 10, after V lost 6 bases and J lost 5 bases. This CDR3 region has 14 residues. Germline V gives CDR1 SGHVS, CDR2 FQNEAQ. The CDR3 is CASRAGTKYNEQYF. Written as DNA, the CDR3 is TGTGCCAGCAGAGCCGGGACTAAGTACAACGAGCAGTACTTC.

This clonotype was counted between two and nine times. This chain connects TRBV20-1 to TRBJ2-5, with TRBD2 matching over 13 bases. Germline lookup yields CDR1 DFQATT and CDR2 SNEGSKA (reference sequence). V lost 5 bases and J lost 5; bases outside the gene matches: 14. CDR3 size: 17 residues. In DNA form, the CDR3 reads TGCAGTGCTCCGCGCATTGGGGGACTAGCGGGGAGGGAGACCCAGTACTTC. It is translated as CSAPRIGGLAGRETQYF.

The chain recombines TRBV25-1 with TRBJ1-1, with D possibly being TRBD1 (6 bases). The germline CDR1 and CDR2 sequences are MGHDK and SYGVNS. The CDR3 is 14 amino acids. V lost 2 bases and J 5 bases, leaving 12 bases between the germline ends. CDR3 nucleotides: TGTGCCAGCAGTGAACCGGGGGGCGAGACTGAAGCTTTCTTT. The encoded protein is CASSEPGGETEAFF.

The sample holds many counts of this clonotype. The genes are TRBV20-1 and TRBJ2-1, with D possibly TRBD2 on 5 matching bases. CDR3 length: 14 amino acids. The ends were cut back, 5 bases at V and 0 bases at J, with 11 bases in the middle. Germline V gene lookup returns CDR1 DFQATT and CDR2 SNEGSKA (reference sequence). In nucleotides, the CDR3 is TGCAGTGCTGTAGCGACAAACTCCTACAATGAGCAGTTCTTC. This gives the protein CSAVATNSYNEQFF.

This chain links TRBV19 with TRBJ1-2, with D tentatively TRBD1 (5 bases). The length of the CDR3 is 14 residues. From germline, CDR1 is LNHDA and CDR2 SQIVND (reference sequence). V dropped 9 bases and J dropped 4 bases, with 18 bases sitting between them. The CDR3 sequence: CASQTRGGIYGYTF. CDR3 bases: TGTGCCAGCCAAACTCGCGGGGGGATCTATGGCTACACCTTC.

This clonotype showed up just a few times. The gene calls are TRBV10-2 and TRBJ2-1, with TRBD2 identical over 7 bases. The V and J ends lost 10 bases and 5 bases, in that order; junction bases with no gene match: 14. Germline CDR1 and CDR2: WSHSY and SAAADI. This CDR3 is built from 15 residues. CDR3 region: CAIREGLAANNEQFF. The CDR3, as DNA: TGCGCCATTCGAGAGGGGCTAGCGGCCAACAATGAGCAGTTCTTC.

This clonotype has a count of ten or more. This chain uses TRBV6-1 with TRBJ2-6; 7 bases map to TRBD1. The CDR3 is 18 amino acids. Per the germline V gene, CDR1 is MNHNS and CDR2 is SASEGT. J was trimmed by 2 bases and V by 6 bases; bases with no gene match: 13. CDR3: CASSRARQGLAGANVLTF. Here the CDR3 DNA reads TGTGCCAGCAGCCGAGCGAGACAGGGATTGGCTGGGGCCAACGTCCTGACTTTC.

Only a few counts were recorded for this clonotype. The chain links TRBV6-1 to TRBJ1-1; D call uncertain. Germline V gene sequence: CDR1 MNHNS, CDR2 SASEGT. V was shortened by 2 bases and J by 6 bases, with 10 bases between the two germline ends. The length of the CDR3 is 13 residues. The chain's CDR3 is CASSESEGAEAFF. CDR3 sequence (DNA): TGTGCCAGCAGTGAATCCGAGGGAGCTGAAGCTTTCTTT.

The table lists this clonotype with a few counts. The chain links TRBV27 to TRBJ2-7; maybe TRBD1 (5 bases). This CDR3 has 20 residues. CDR1 and CDR2 from the germline V gene are MNHEY and SMNVEV (reference sequence). Trimming removed 5 bases from V and 1 base from J, with 30 bases in between. DNA for the CDR3: TGTGCCAGCAGTCGATACTCTCTCGGTGGGGCAGGAAGTCTTTCCTACGAGCAGTACTTC. This codes for CASSRYSLGGAGSLSYEQYF.